This is a list of T cell receptor beta chains from one sample in a study of patients and donors after allogeneic stem cell transplantation. MiXCR, run by TCRdb on the RT-PCR reads, gives a single entry per CDR3 protein. The sample includes roughly 880,000 distinct CDR3 sequences, about a sixth seen only once; the top ten take around 6%. Material for sequencing was blood, either unsorted or a sorted T cell fraction (not recorded which). The receptors stem from a human donor who was either an allogeneic HSCT recipient or a stem cell or donor lymphocyte infusion donor (not recorded which). It is not recorded whose cells these are; they may come from a transplant donor. The CDR3 runs from the conserved cysteine through the conserved F or W. The order of the fields is V gene, J gene, D gene, clone size, CDR3 DNA, CDR3 protein. A D gene is named only where the DNA matches it firmly. The size field is filled for only some rows; it gives once, few, many or a size class.

TRBV14	TRBJ1-1	-	-	TGTGCCAGCAGCCCCCAGTACACCTACGGGACTTTCTTT	CASSPQYTYGTFF
TRBV24-1	TRBJ1-5	TRBD1	-	TGTGCCACCAGTGAGGCGGGACAGGGGAATCAGCCCCAGCATTTT	CATSEAGQGNQPQHF
TRBV7-3	TRBJ1-1	-	-	TGTGCCAGCAGCAGCCCCGGGGGCGGTCCTGAAGCTTTCTTT	CASSSPGGGPEAFF
TRBV9	TRBJ2-2	TRBD2	few	TGTGCCAGCAGCGTAACCGGGACTAGGAACACCGGGGAGCTGTTTTTT	CASSVTGTRNTGELFF
TRBV20-1	TRBJ2-1	TRBD2	many	TGCAGTGCTAGAGATAGACTAGCGGGAGAACGTGAGCAGTTCTTC	CSARDRLAGEREQFF
TRBV20-1	TRBJ1-1	TRBD1	few	TGCAGTGCTAGAGATCGGGAAACAGGGGGCATTGAAGCTTTCTTT	CSARDRETGGIEAFF
TRBV11-2	TRBJ1-1	TRBD1	-	TGTGCCAGCAGGCCGACCGGGACAGGGGGCGCGGGACGGACTGAAGCTTTCTTT	CASRPTGTGGAGRTEAFF
TRBV6-1	TRBJ1-1	-	few	TGTGCCACCGCAAACCGGGCCCACACTGAAGCTTTCTTT	CATANRAHTEAFF
TRBV3-1	TRBJ2-6	TRBD1	-	TGTGCCAGCCGACAGGGGGCCGTAACTGGGGCCAACGTCCTGACTTTC	CASRQGAVTGANVLTF
TRBV11-2	TRBJ2-3	TRBD2	few	TGTGCCAGCAGCTTAGTCCCCCGGGGGGCAGATACGCAGTATTTT	CASSLVPRGADTQYF
TRBV27	TRBJ2-3	-	-	TGTGCCAGCAGTCTCGTCTCGGGTGCAGATACGCAGTATTTT	CASSLVSGADTQYF
TRBV2	TRBJ2-2	TRBD2	few	TGTGCCAGCAGAGTAGCGGGAGGACCCGGGGAGCTGTTTTTT	CASRVAGGPGELFF
TRBV9	TRBJ2-2	-	-	TGTGCCAGCAGCGTAGTAGGGACCGGGGAGCTGTTTTTT	CASSVVGTGELFF
TRBV2	TRBJ2-2	-	few	TGTGCCAGCACAACTAGATACACCGGGGAGCTGTTTTTT	CASTTRYTGELFF
TRBV28	TRBJ1-5	-	few	TGTGCCAGCAGTCCCGAACACGTAGGCAATCAGCCCCAGCATTTT	CASSPEHVGNQPQHF